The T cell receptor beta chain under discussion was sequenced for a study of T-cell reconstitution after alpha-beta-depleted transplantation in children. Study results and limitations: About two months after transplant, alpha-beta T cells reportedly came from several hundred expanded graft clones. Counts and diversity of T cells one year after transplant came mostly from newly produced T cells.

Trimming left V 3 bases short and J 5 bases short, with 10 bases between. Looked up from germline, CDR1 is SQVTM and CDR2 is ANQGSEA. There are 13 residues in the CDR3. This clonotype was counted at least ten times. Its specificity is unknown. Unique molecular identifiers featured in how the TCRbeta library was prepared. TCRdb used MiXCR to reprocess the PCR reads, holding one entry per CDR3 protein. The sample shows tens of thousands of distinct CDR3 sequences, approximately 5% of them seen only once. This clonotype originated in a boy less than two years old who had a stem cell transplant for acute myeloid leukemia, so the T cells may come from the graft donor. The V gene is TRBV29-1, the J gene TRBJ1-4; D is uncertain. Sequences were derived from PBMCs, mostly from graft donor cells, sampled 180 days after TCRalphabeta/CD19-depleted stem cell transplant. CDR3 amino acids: CSVDGEGNEKLFF. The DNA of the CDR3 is TGCAGCGTTGACGGGGAAGGGAATGAAAAACTGTTTTTT. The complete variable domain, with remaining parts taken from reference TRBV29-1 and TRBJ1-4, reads SAVISQKPSRDICQRGTSLTIQCQVDSQVTMMFWYRQQPGQSLTLIATANQGSEATYESGFVIDKFPISRPNLTFSTLTVSNMSPEDSSIYLCSVDGEGNEKLFFGSGTQLSVL.